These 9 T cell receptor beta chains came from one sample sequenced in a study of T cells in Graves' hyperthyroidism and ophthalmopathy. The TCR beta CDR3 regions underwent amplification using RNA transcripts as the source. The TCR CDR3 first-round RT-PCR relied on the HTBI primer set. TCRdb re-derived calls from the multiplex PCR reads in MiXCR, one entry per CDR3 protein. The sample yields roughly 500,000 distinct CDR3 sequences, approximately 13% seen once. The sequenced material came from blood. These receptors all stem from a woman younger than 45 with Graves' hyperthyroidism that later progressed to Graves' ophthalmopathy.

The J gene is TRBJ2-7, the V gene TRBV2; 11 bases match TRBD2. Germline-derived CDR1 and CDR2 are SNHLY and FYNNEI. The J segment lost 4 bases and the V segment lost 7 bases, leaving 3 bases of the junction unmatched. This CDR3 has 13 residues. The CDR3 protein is CASTRLAGYEQYF. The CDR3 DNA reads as TGTGCCAGCACCCGACTAGCGGGATACGAGCAGTACTTC.

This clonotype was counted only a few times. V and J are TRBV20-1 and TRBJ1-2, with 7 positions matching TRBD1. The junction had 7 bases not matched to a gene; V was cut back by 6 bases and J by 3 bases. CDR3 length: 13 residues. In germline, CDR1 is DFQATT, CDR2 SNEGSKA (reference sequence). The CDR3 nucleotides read TGCAGTGCAACTGGGACAGCGGACTATGGCTACACCTTC. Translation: CSATGTADYGYTF.

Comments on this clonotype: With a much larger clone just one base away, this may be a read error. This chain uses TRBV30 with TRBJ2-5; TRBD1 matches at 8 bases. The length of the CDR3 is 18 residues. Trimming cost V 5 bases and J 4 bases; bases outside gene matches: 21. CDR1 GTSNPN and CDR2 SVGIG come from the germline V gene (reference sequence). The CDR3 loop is CAWAPWTGSIIKGETQYF. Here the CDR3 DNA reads TGTGCCTGGGCCCCGTGGACAGGGTCAATTATTAAGGGAGAGACCCAGTACTTC.

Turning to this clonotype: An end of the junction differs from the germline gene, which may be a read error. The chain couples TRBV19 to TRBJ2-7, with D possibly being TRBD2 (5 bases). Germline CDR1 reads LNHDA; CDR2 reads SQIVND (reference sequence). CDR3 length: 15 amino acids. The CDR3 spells CASSPGLLTRYEQCF. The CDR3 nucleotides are TGTGCCAGTAGTCCCGGACTCTTAACCCGCTACGAGCAGTGCTTC.

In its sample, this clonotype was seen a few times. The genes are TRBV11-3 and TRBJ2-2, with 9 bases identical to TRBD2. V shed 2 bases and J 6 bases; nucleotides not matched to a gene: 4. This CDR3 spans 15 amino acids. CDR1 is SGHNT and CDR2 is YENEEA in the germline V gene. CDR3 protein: CASSLTLAGAGELFF. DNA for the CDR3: TGTGCCAGCAGCTTAACGTTAGCGGGAGCCGGGGAGCTGTTTTTT.

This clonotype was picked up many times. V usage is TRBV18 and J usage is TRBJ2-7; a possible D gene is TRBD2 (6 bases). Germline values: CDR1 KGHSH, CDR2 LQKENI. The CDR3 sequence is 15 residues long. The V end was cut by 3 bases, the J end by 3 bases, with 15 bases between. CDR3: CASSPGERVYYEQYF. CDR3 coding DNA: TGTGCCAGCTCACCGGGGGAGCGGGTTTACTACGAGCAGTACTTC. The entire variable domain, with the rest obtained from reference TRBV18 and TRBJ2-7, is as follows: NAGVMQNPRHLVRRRGQEARLRCSPMKGHSHVYWYRQLPEEGLKFMVYLQKENIIDESGMPKERFSAEFPKEGPSILRIQQVVRGDSAAYFCASSPGERVYYEQYFGPGTRLTVT.

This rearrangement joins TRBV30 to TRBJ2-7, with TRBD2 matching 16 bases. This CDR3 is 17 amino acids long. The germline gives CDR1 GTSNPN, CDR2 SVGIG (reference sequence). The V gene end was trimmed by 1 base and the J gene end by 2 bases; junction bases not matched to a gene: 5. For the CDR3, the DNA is TGTGCCTGGAGTGCCGGGACTAGCGGGAGGGGGGCCTACGAGCAGTACTTC. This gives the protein CAWSAGTSGRGAYEQYF.

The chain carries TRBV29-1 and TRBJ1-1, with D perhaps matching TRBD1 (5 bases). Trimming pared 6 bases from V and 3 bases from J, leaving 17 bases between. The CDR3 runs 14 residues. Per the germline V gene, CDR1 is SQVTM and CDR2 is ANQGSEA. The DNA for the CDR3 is TGCAGCGTCTCCCGGGACCCATCGTACACTGAAGCTTTCTTT. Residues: CSVSRDPSYTEAFF.

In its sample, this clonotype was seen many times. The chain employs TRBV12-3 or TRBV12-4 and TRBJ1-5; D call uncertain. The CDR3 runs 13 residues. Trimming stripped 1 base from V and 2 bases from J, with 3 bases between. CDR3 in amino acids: CASSLVGNQPQHF. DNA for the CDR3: TGTGCCAGCAGTTTAGTGGGCAATCAGCCCCAGCATTTT.